The 14 T cell receptor beta chains presented below share a single source sample, sequenced in a study of blood T cells in healthy people across ages (dated by TCRdb to about 2015). Library prep was done by 5' RACE. Instrument used: Illumina HiSeq 2500. A second PCR of about 6 to 11 cycles was performed with a sample-barcoded 5' primer and a J-beta primer mix. The public sequencing data were trimmed at Q25 with fastp and processed into clonotypes with MiXCR by TCRdb, which kept only in-frame beta chains. Rows with one shared CDR3 protein collapse into an entry with the most common genes and DNA. The sample data list 1.5 million to 2 million distinct CDR3 sequences, and approximately 28% of these were observed just once. The ten largest clonotypes hold approximately 7.7% of the sample. The sample comprised blood. The receptors stem from a woman in her 30s in good health.

The V and J genes are TRBV28 and TRBJ1-2; 8 nucleotides agree with TRBD1. CDR1 is MDHEN and CDR2 is SYDVKM in the germline V gene. V dropped 3 bases and J dropped 8; count of bases not matched to a gene: 5. The CDR3 loop spans 13 amino acids. CDR3 bases: TGTGCCAGCAGTTTGCCAGGGGGCAGAGGCTACACCTTC. Translating it yields CASSLPGGRGYTF.

This clonotype was recorded many times. J is TRBJ2-7 and V is TRBV28, with 14 positions matching TRBD2. In germline, CDR1 is MDHEN, CDR2 SYDVKM. The J segment lost 4 bases and the V segment lost 4 bases, leaving 3 bases of the junction unmatched. CDR3 length: 15 amino acids. The CDR3 DNA follows: TGTGCCAGCAGTTCAGGGACTAGCGGGGGTTACGAGCAGTACTTC. Its translation is CASSSGTSGGYEQYF.

With regard to this clonotype: An end of the junction differs from the germline gene, which may be a read error. This rearrangement joins TRBV20-1 to TRBJ2-1; 11 bases match TRBD2. This CDR3 is built from 16 residues. Per germline, CDR1 DFQATT and CDR2 SNEGSKA (reference sequence). As DNA, the CDR3 is TGCAGTGCTAGAGTACCGGGACTAGCGGAGAACAATGAACAGTTCTTC. This encodes CSARVPGLAENNEQFF.

The table lists this clonotype with a count of one. The rearrangement uses TRBV18 and TRBJ2-1; 10 positions agree with TRBD1. The CDR3 loop spans 17 amino acids. The V and J ends lost 3 bases and 3 bases, in that order; junction bases with no gene match: 8. The V gene's germline CDR1 is KGHSH and CDR2 LQKENI. CDR3 DNA: TGTGCCAGCTCACCCTTCAGGGGACAGGGGAACTACAATGAGCAGTTCTTC. Translation gives CASSPFRGQGNYNEQFF.

This clonotype has just a few counts. The chain is built from TRBV12-3 or TRBV12-4 and TRBJ1-5, with D perhaps matching TRBD1 (5 bases). Deletions cut 6 bases from V and 4 bases from J, with 16 bases between. This CDR3 comprises 15 residues. The CDR3 sequence: CASSRHGAPNQPQHF. CDR3 sequence (DNA): TGTGCCAGCAGCCGCCACGGGGCCCCAAATCAGCCCCAGCATTTT.

The genes are TRBV15 and TRBJ1-2; D uncertain. The CDR3 covers 14 residues. The germline CDR1 and CDR2 sequences are LNHNV and YYDKDF (reference sequence). Trimming removed 0 bases at V and 4 bases at J, with 9 bases between. The DNA of the CDR3 is TGTGCCACCAGCAGAGATCGGGCAGGCTATGGCTACACCTTC. Protein product: CATSRDRAGYGYTF.

The gene calls are TRBV6-1 and TRBJ1-1; tentative D call: TRBD1 (6 bases). Germline assignment: CDR1 MNHNS and CDR2 SASEGT. The CDR3 has 15 residues. Trimming cost V 5 bases and J 4 bases, with 17 bases left between them. The CDR3 DNA reads TGTGCCAGCAGTCGCCAAATACAGGGTAGCACTGAAGCTTTCTTT. Translation gives CASSRQIQGSTEAFF.

The V gene is TRBV27, the J gene TRBJ2-3; 7 bases align to TRBD1. The CDR3 totals 15 residues. Unmatched junction bases numbered 9, after V lost 5 bases and J lost 4 bases. Germline loops: CDR1 MNHEY, CDR2 SMNVEV (reference sequence). In DNA form, the CDR3 reads TGTGCCAGCAGTCCACAGGGGCTTAGCGCAGATACGCAGTATTTT. Translation gives CASSPQGLSADTQYF.

Only a few counts were recorded for this clonotype. This rearrangement joins TRBV6-1 to TRBJ2-4; 14 nucleotides align to TRBD2. The CDR3 totals 18 residues. After removal of 8 bases from V and 3 bases from J, the junction contained 12 bases not matched to a gene. In germline, CDR1 is MNHNS, CDR2 SASEGT. For the CDR3, the DNA is TGTGCCAGCGGACGACTAGCGGGGGGGCCAGGGAGCAAAAACATTCAGTACTTC. It specifies CASGRLAGGPGSKNIQYF.

This clonotype was counted a few times. V and J are TRBV11-2 and TRBJ1-2, with a possible D match to TRBD1 (5 bases). The V end lost 0 bases, the J end lost 3 bases, and 8 bases lay between the germline ends. The length of the CDR3 is 14 residues. The germline V gene has CDR1 SGHAT and CDR2 FQNNGV. The CDR3 bases are TGTGCCAGCAGCTTAGACCCGACAGACTATGGCTACACCTTC. It is translated as CASSLDPTDYGYTF.

This clonotype was counted a few times. The chain uses TRBV3-1 and TRBJ1-2; D is unresolved. Trimming shortened V by 0 bases and J by 0 bases, and 8 bases separated the two germline ends. CDR1 is LGHDT, CDR2 YNNKEL, per germline (reference sequence). The CDR3 extends over 15 amino acids. CDR3 region: CASSQDGLTNYGYTF. In DNA form, the CDR3 reads TGTGCCAGCAGCCAAGACGGACTTACTAACTATGGCTACACCTTC.

With respect to this clonotype: It may be a read error: a sequence one base away is much more abundant. The chain joins TRBV20-1 to TRBJ1-2; perhaps TRBD1 as D (5 bases). The CDR3 is 16 amino acids. The germline V gene encodes CDR1 DFQATT and CDR2 SNEGSKA (reference sequence). Trimming removed 1 base at V and 7 bases at J, with 22 bases between. CDR3 residues: CSARVEVLAGAGGYTF. In DNA form, the CDR3 reads TGCAGTGCTAGAGTGGAGGTACTGGCTGGGGCCGGTGGCTACACCTTC.

The chain couples TRBV24-1 to TRBJ2-5; D not certain. The V end lost 3 bases, the J end lost 1 base, and 14 bases lay between the germline ends. This CDR3 is built from 16 residues. The germline V gene encodes CDR1 KGHDR and CDR2 SFDVKD. CDR3 sequence (DNA): TGTGCCACCAGTGATATGGGTTCAGTCAGCCAAGAGACCCAGTACTTC. Its protein is CATSDMGSVSQETQYF.

The rearrangement uses TRBV20-1 and TRBJ1-1, with 8 bases aligning to TRBD1. The CDR3 totals 13 residues. The V segment lost 0 bases and the J segment 11 bases; nucleotides outside the gene matches: 8. Germline-derived CDR1 and CDR2 are DFQATT and SNEGSKA (reference sequence). CDR3: CSAREGQGLEAFF. The CDR3 DNA sequence: TGCAGTGCTAGAGAAGGACAGGGTCTTGAGGCTTTCTTT.